This T cell receptor beta chain was sequenced for a study of blood T cell repertoires in COVID-19 (TCRdb year 2020). Study-level background: Collaborator samples came from the United States, Italy and Spain and covered acute and convalescent phases of COVID-19. Where available, HLA class I and class II types were obtained from metadata supplied by the sample provider rather than from assay-based typing. The dataset comprised deeply sampled blood TCRbeta repertoires from subjects exposed to, actively infected with, or recovered from COVID-19. Samples were obtained from the ongoing ImmuneRACE study (first 160 participants) and from some 1,200 subjects provided by 6 global collaborators. The prospective study material was composed of cDNA or gDNA derived from T cells, B-cell-depleted T cells, or PBMCs. Nearly every sample came with metadata listing a de-identified subject ID, COVID-19 status, age in years and sex. The repertoires were released in a freely available public database meant as a resource for research on the immune response to SARS-CoV-2. Study-wide findings and limitations: Clinical and demographic metadata were provided uncurated, with the amount varying by source and participant.

Each collaborating institution followed its own protocols to collect whole blood in K2EDTA tubes. For TCRbeta analysis, collaborators shipped samples as frozen whole blood, isolated PBMCs, or DNA extracted from either of those sample types. The sample holds a few counts of this clone. Its antigen is unknown. No qualities accompany the bases; no much larger clone lies one base away. TCRbeta CDR3 regions were amplified from genomic DNA using the immunoSEQ Assay, a bias-controlled multiplex PCR. Per the original workflow: Nucleated cell counts per sample were estimated from amplification of reference gene primers within the assay. To quantify the absolute abundance of each unique TCRbeta CDR3 rearrangement, sequence reads were collapsed and filtered. Productive Simpson clonality was computed per sample as the square root of Simpson's diversity index over productive rearrangements. Entries here come from immuneACCESS through TCRdb and include only in-frame sequences with V and J called. Some clones fail to appear in such tables; in the studies checked, an unresolved V gene covers under half of the shortfall, and the cause of the remainder is unknown. The DNA was the basis for D and trimming; V, J and clone size are from that table. The sample yields about 280,000 clones; nearly 90% were counted once. Clones ranked in the top ten supply 9% to 9.5% of the sample.

The receptor was isolated from a man between 18 and 35 years old with active or convalescent COVID-19. The sequenced material came from peripheral blood.

The DNA sequence is as follows: TGCGCCAGCAGCTTGACTAGCGGGGGGTCAGAGACCCAGTACTTC. Translated, this is CASSLTSGGSETQYF. This receptor chain uses TRBV5-1 and TRBJ2-5; TRBD2 lines up with 12 middle nucleotides. Germline trimming: 1 base from V, 4 bases from J; junction bases outside gene matches: 2. CDR1 SGHRS and CDR2 YFSETQ were looked up in the germline V gene. From cysteine to phenylalanine, the CDR3 is 15 amino acids long. Only the CDR3 portion is preserved as DNA: 45 bases, with reading frame beginning at the first base.